This TCR beta chain derives from a study of CXCR3-negative and CXCR3-positive naive CD8 T cells. Study-level points and caveats: Researchers report CXCR3 expression partially decreased after cryopreservation, with fresh PBMCs used in most assays. Memory CD8+ cells had much lower diversity, and both naive subsets had comparably high diversity. Naive subsets did not differ in surface CD5, and the authors estimated TCR strength using properties of the TRB CDR3.

A note on this clonotype: What it binds is not known.

Every subset of CD8+ T cells was sorted in triplicate at 300,000 or so cells each. There are 14 residues in the CDR3. Germline assignment: CDR1 MDHEN and CDR2 SYDVKM. UMI-labeled TRB cDNA libraries were prepared by 5' RACE. TCRdb re-called the 5' RACE reads; one entry per CDR3 protein, DNA not given. The record lists around 48,000 distinct CDR3 sequences, of which the ten most abundant hold about 15%. The clonotype comes from a human donor in good health. Some clones in this sample may be carry-over from other donors' samples. Sample: memory CD8+ T cells from blood. This sequence joins TRBV28 and TRBJ2-1; TCRdb reports TRBD1, a call that lacks DNA to check it against. CDR3 region: CASGTFNSYNEQFF.